The 17 T cell receptor beta chains presented below share a single source sample, sequenced in a study of blood T cell repertoires in COVID-19 (dated by TCRdb to about 2020). To prepare the library, the immunoSEQ multiplex PCR assay was applied. What TCRdb holds here is the immuneACCESS table cut down to in-frame rearrangements. Part of the clones is not present; checked against another copy, under half of the missing clones reflect an unresolved V gene, and the others are unexplained. This sample lists some 330,000 clones; less than 90% were detected once. In total, the top ten clones hold approximately 5.4% of the sample. The sequenced sample consisted of PBMCs or T cells enriched from blood (not recorded which). The receptors here all came from a woman aged 50 to 65 who had recovered from COVID-19.

V gene TRBV15 combines with J gene TRBJ1-6; weak D call: TRBD1 (6 bases). The CDR3 has 15 residues. V was cut by 2 bases and J by 4 bases, with 9 bases left in between. Germline CDR1 LNHNV, CDR2 YYDKDF (reference sequence). The CDR3 DNA follows: TGTGCCACCAGCAGATCGGACAGATATAATTCACCCCTCCACTTT. It translates to CATSRSDRYNSPLHF.

This clone was counted a few times. The genes are TRBV19 and TRBJ2-1; D gene uncertain. Germline values: CDR1 LNHDA, CDR2 SQIVND (reference sequence). V lost 4 bases to trimming and J lost 0 bases, with 16 bases between them. This CDR3 is 17 amino acids long. CDR3 DNA: TGTGCCAGTAGTAAGGCCCCCAGCGCGAGCTCCTACAATGAGCAGTTCTTC. It encodes CASSKAPSASSYNEQFF.

The chain recombines TRBV4-1 with TRBJ2-1; D unresolved. V gave up 4 bases and J gave up 0 bases, with 7 bases separating them. The CDR3 runs to 14 residues. Germline V gene lookup returns CDR1 MGHRA and CDR2 YSYEKL. The CDR3 DNA sequence: TGCGCCAGCAGCCTGGAGACCTCCTACAATGAGCAGTTCTTC. It encodes CASSLETSYNEQFF.

J is TRBJ2-7 and V is TRBV5-1; TRBD2 matches 11 bases. V lost 4 bases to trimming and J lost 5 bases; unmatched junction nucleotides: 11. The CDR3 loop spans 16 amino acids. The germline V gene has CDR1 SGHRS and CDR2 YFSETQ. CDR3 DNA sequence: TGCGCCAGCAGCCCCCCTACTAGCGGGAGAACCCACGAGCAGTACTTC. Protein: CASSPPTSGRTHEQYF.

V and J are TRBV3-1 (or the pseudogene TRBV3-2) and TRBJ1-1; a weak D match, TRBD1 (5 bases). Germline assignment: CDR1 LGHDT and CDR2 YNNKEL (reference sequence). The CDR3 is made up of 19 amino acids. V dropped 0 bases and J dropped 0 bases, with 20 bases sitting between them. The chain's CDR3 is CASSQEMLGFGRVNTEAFF. CDR3 DNA sequence: TGTGCCAGCAGCCAAGAGATGCTTGGGTTTGGCAGGGTGAACACTGAAGCTTTCTTT.

The DNA for the CDR3 is TGTGCCAGCAGCTCTTCTCCAAGGAGAGGCGGCACTGAAGCTTTCTTT. Its protein is CASSSSPRRGGTEAFF. The chain couples TRBV5-4 to TRBJ1-1; D unclear. With 3 bases removed from V and 4 bases from J, the gap between germline ends came to 19 bases. The CDR3 runs to 16 residues. Germline V gene sequence: CDR1 SGHNT, CDR2 YYREEE (reference sequence).

The rearrangement uses TRBV15 and TRBJ2-5; D gene uncertain. The V gene lost 0 bases and the J gene lost 2 bases, with 4 bases spanning the gap. Germline CDR1 and CDR2: LNHNV and YYDKDF (reference sequence). The CDR3 loop spans 13 amino acids. The CDR3 loop is CATSRDHQETQYF. DNA for the CDR3: TGTGCCACCAGCAGAGACCATCAAGAGACCCAGTACTTC.

The chain has TRBV25-1 and TRBJ2-1, with TRBD2 identical over 8 bases. This CDR3 region has 14 residues. Germline lookup yields CDR1 MGHDK and CDR2 SYGVNS. V trimming: 6 bases; J trimming: 2 bases; junction bases outside the gene matches: 3. CDR3 loop: CASRLGLAYNEQFF. DNA of the CDR3: TGTGCCAGCAGACTGGGACTAGCCTACAATGAGCAGTTCTTC.

This clone has just a few counts. V usage is TRBV2 and J usage is TRBJ2-5; D is uncertain. The CDR3 length is 14 residues. Trimming took off 5 bases at V and 7 bases at J, with 17 bases between the two ends. Looked up from germline, CDR1 is SNHLY and CDR2 is FYNNEI. The CDR3 sequence is CASSSRHEGGTQYF. In DNA form, the CDR3 reads TGTGCCAGCAGTTCAAGACATGAAGGTGGGACCCAGTACTTC. The variable domain in full, with the rest retrieved from reference TRBV2 and TRBJ2-5, is EPEVTQTPSHQVTQMGQEVILRCVPISNHLYFYWYRQILGQKVEFLVSFYNNEISEKSEIFDDQFSVERPDGSNFTLKIRSTKLEDSAMYFCASSSRHEGGTQYFGPGTRLLVL.

Here the CDR3 reads CASSRGGPTTGELFF. The CDR3 DNA reads as TGTGCCAGCAGTCGCGGGGGGCCGACCACCGGGGAGCTGTTTTTT. The chain links TRBV2 to TRBJ2-2; 8 bases align to TRBD2. Per germline, CDR1 SNHLY and CDR2 FYNNEI. V trimming: 5 bases; J trimming: 4 bases; junction bases outside the gene matches: 6. CDR3 length equals 15 residues.

The chain has TRBV5-4 and TRBJ2-3, with 7 bases fitting TRBD2. CDR1 is SGHNT, CDR2 YYREEE, per germline (reference sequence). The CDR3 length is 16 residues. V shed 0 bases, J shed 0 bases, and the junction held 4 bases outside the gene matches. The CDR3 bases are TGTGCCAGCAGCTTGGGGCTAGCGGCTAGCACAGATACGCAGTATTTT. Protein product: CASSLGLAASTDTQYF.

The chain is built from TRBV19 and TRBJ1-6, with TRBD1 matching over 7 bases. Trimming removed 7 bases from V and 5 bases from J; junction bases left unmatched: 11. The CDR3 totals 16 residues. Germline V gene sequence: CDR1 LNHDA, CDR2 SQIVND (reference sequence). The CDR3 DNA follows: TGTGCCAGTACCCACACAGGGGCAGGGAATAATTCACCCCTCCACTTT. Residues: CASTHTGAGNNSPLHF.

The gene calls are TRBV3-1 (or the pseudogene TRBV3-2) and TRBJ1-1; D unclear. The CDR3 length is 13 residues. Germline V gives CDR1 LGHDT, CDR2 YNNKEL (reference sequence). Trimming removed 2 bases at V and 7 bases at J, with 11 bases between. The CDR3 loop is CASSQLGRDEAFF. The CDR3 nucleotides read TGTGCCAGCAGCCAACTAGGCCGAGATGAAGCTTTCTTT.

This sequence joins TRBV6-5 and TRBJ2-5, with TRBD2 as a possible D gene (6 bases). With 8 bases removed from V and 4 bases from J, the gap between germline ends came to 17 bases. This CDR3 spans 14 amino acids. Germline V CDR1 and CDR2: MNHEY, SVGAGI. The CDR3 loop is CASQWRDPGETQYF. CDR3 nucleotide sequence: TGTGCCAGCCAATGGCGGGATCCGGGAGAGACCCAGTACTTC.

The chain has TRBV6-5 and TRBJ1-2, with a weak D call TRBD1 (6 bases). Trimming cost V 4 bases and J 0 bases, with 12 bases left between them. The CDR3 has 15 residues. CDR1 MNHEY and CDR2 SVGAGI come from the germline V gene. CDR3 protein: CASSFRTATNYGYTF. CDR3 DNA: TGTGCCAGCAGTTTTAGGACAGCGACTAACTATGGCTACACCTTC.

The J gene is TRBJ1-2, the V gene TRBV7-8, with 8 bases matching TRBD1. Trimming took 0 bases from V and 7 from J; bases not matched to a gene: 4. Germline V CDR1 and CDR2: SGHVS, FQNEAQ. The CDR3 length is 14 residues. In DNA form, the CDR3 reads TGTGCCAGCAGCTTAGCCCAGGGGGCGGGTGGCTACACCTTC. Encoded protein: CASSLAQGAGGYTF.

This chain connects TRBV30 to TRBJ1-1, with a tentative D call TRBD1 (6 bases). Trimming removed 8 bases from V and 4 bases from J, with 8 bases in between. The CDR3 is 10 residues long. Germline CDR1 and CDR2: GTSNPN and SVGIG (reference sequence). This CDR3 reads CAGGATEAFF. CDR3 nucleotides: TGTGCCGGGGGGGCCACTGAAGCTTTCTTT.